These 20 T cell receptor beta chains were all obtained from the same sample, sequenced in a study of cytomegalovirus exposure and HLA in healthy donors. 60 Vbeta and 13 Jbeta primers were used in PCR. The repertoire was sequenced with immunoSEQ multiplex PCR; TCRdb's copy has only in-frame clones and lacks some. The sample carries some 65,000 clones, over 50% recorded once. The source material was PBMCs. These receptors originate from a man under 40 in good health and CMV-seronegative.

The chain carries TRBV15 and TRBJ1-1; 8 nucleotides match TRBD1. Germline V CDR1 and CDR2: LNHNV, YYDKDF (reference sequence). The CDR3 contains 14 residues. Trimming removed 5 bases from V and 1 base from J; junction bases left unmatched: 3. The CDR3 DNA reads TGTGCCACCAGCGAGGACAGGGAGAACACTGAAGCTTTCTTT. Translation gives CATSEDRENTEAFF.

This chain links TRBV29-1 with TRBJ1-2; 7 bases match TRBD1. Germline CDR1 SQVTM, CDR2 ANQGSEA. V lost 6 bases and J lost 8; bases outside the gene matches: 9. The CDR3 is 12 amino acids. The CDR3 reads CSVEQGTMGYTF. The CDR3 DNA follows: TGCAGCGTAGAACAGGGGACGATGGGCTACACCTTC. Looking up the rest from reference TRBV29-1 and TRBJ1-2 gives the full variable domain: SAVISQKPSRDICQRGTSLTIQCQVDSQVTMMFWYRQQPGQSLTLIATANQGSEATYESGFVIDKFPISRPNLTFSTLTVSNMSPEDSSIYLCSVEQGTMGYTFGSGTRLTVV.

This clone was observed a single time. V is TRBV29-1 and J is TRBJ1-2, with D possibly TRBD1 on 5 matching bases. V was pared by 3 bases and J by 2 bases, with 10 bases between. The CDR3 length is 13 residues. Germline CDR1 and CDR2: SQVTM and ANQGSEA. CDR3 region: CSVDTGLNYGYTF. For the CDR3, the DNA is TGCAGCGTTGATACAGGATTAAACTATGGCTACACCTTC. The complete variable domain, with remaining parts taken from reference TRBV29-1 and TRBJ1-2, reads SAVISQKPSRDICQRGTSLTIQCQVDSQVTMMFWYRQQPGQSLTLIATANQGSEATYESGFVIDKFPISRPNLTFSTLTVSNMSPEDSSIYLCSVDTGLNYGYTFGSGTRLTVV.

The rearrangement links TRBV4-2 to TRBJ2-1; the match to TRBD2 covers 8 bases. V lost 0 bases, J lost 4 bases, and 11 bases stayed unmatched. CDR1 is LGHNA and CDR2 is YNFKEQ in the germline V gene. There are 18 residues in the CDR3. As DNA, the CDR3 is TGTGCCAGCAGCCAAGATCGACTCGCGGGACTAGGTTACAATGAGCAGTTCTTC. Translating it yields CASSQDRLAGLGYNEQFF.

V and J are TRBV6-5 and TRBJ2-3; D may be TRBD2 (5 bases). V lost 5 bases to trimming and J lost 1 base, with 10 bases between them. Germline loops: CDR1 MNHEY, CDR2 SVGAGI. There are 14 residues in the CDR3. DNA of the CDR3: TGTGCCAGCAGTCGGTCCGGGGGCACAGATACGCAGTATTTT. Protein: CASSRSGGTDTQYF.

The chain combines TRBV19 with TRBJ1-5, with TRBD1 identical over 7 bases. This CDR3 contains 14 residues. J lost 3 bases, V lost 4 bases, and 3 bases had no gene match. Germline-derived CDR1 and CDR2 are LNHDA and SQIVND (reference sequence). Here the CDR3 DNA reads TGTGCCAGTAGTAACGACAGGGTCAATCAGCCCCAGCATTTT. Protein product: CASSNDRVNQPQHF. Full variable domain (missing parts from reference TRBV19 and TRBJ1-5): DGGITQSPKYLFRKEGQNVTLSCEQNLNHDAMYWYRQDPGQGLRLIYYSQIVNDFQKGDIAEGYSVSREKKESFPLTVTSAQKNPTAFYLCASSNDRVNQPQHFGDGTRLSIL.

The CDR3 bases are TGCGCCAGCAGCTTTCAGGTCGCCGGGGAGCTGTTTTTT. Translating it yields CASSFQVAGELFF. The chain uses TRBV5-1 and TRBJ2-2; no firm D call. The CDR3 loop spans 13 amino acids. CDR1 is SGHRS, CDR2 YFSETQ, per germline. V dropped 2 bases and J dropped 6 bases, with 8 bases sitting between them.

The chain combines TRBV6-6 with TRBJ1-6; D is unclear. In germline, CDR1 is MNHNY, CDR2 SVGAGI (reference sequence). The V end lost 0 bases, the J end lost 0 bases, and 6 bases lay between the germline ends. The CDR3 runs to 16 residues. This CDR3 is CASSYSGSSYNSPLHF. The CDR3 coding sequence is TGTGCCAGCAGTTACTCCGGGAGCTCCTATAATTCACCCCTCCACTTT.

V usage is TRBV6-5 and J usage is TRBJ1-1; 7 bases map to TRBD1. The V gene's germline CDR1 is MNHEY and CDR2 SVGAGI. The J segment lost 1 base and the V segment lost 0 bases, leaving 2 bases of the junction unmatched. This CDR3 is built from 15 residues. The CDR3 here is CASSYSGQPNTEAFF. CDR3 DNA: TGTGCCAGCAGTTACTCGGGACAGCCGAACACTGAAGCTTTCTTT.

The chain joins TRBV27 to TRBJ1-1; 8 nucleotides match TRBD1. Unmatched junction bases numbered 5, after V lost 5 bases and J lost 3 bases. The length of the CDR3 is 14 residues. Germline values: CDR1 MNHEY, CDR2 SMNVEV (reference sequence). CDR3 sequence reads: CASSPDRGDTEAFF. The CDR3 DNA reads as TGTGCCAGCAGTCCTGACAGGGGAGACACTGAAGCTTTCTTT.

The chain links TRBV2 to TRBJ2-5, with D perhaps TRBD2 (6 bases). This CDR3 spans 16 amino acids. V was shortened by 0 bases and J by 1 base, with 12 bases between the two germline ends. CDR1 is SNHLY and CDR2 is FYNNEI in the germline V gene. The CDR3: CASSEARLGGQETQYF. CDR3 nucleotides: TGTGCCAGCAGTGAAGCGCGTTTGGGGGGCCAAGAGACCCAGTACTTC.

J is TRBJ2-7 and V is TRBV30, with D maybe TRBD1 (6 bases). CDR1 and CDR2 from the germline V gene are GTSNPN and SVGIG (reference sequence). This CDR3 spans 11 amino acids. Trimming removed 4 bases from V and 6 bases from J, with 10 bases in between. This chain's CDR3 is CAWNLGAEQYF. The CDR3 coding sequence is TGTGCCTGGAATTTGGGGGCCGAGCAGTACTTC.

The rearrangement uses TRBV29-1 and TRBJ1-2; TRBD1 matches at 11 bases. Germline lookup yields CDR1 SQVTM and CDR2 ANQGSEA. The ends lost 5 bases at V and 6 bases at J; junction bases unmatched: 5. This CDR3 region has 13 residues. The CDR3 DNA follows: TGCAGCGTTTCAGGACAGGGGGCGGATGGCTACACCTTC. It is translated as CSVSGQGADGYTF. Filled out from reference TRBV29-1 and TRBJ1-2, the complete variable domain reads SAVISQKPSRDICQRGTSLTIQCQVDSQVTMMFWYRQQPGQSLTLIATANQGSEATYESGFVIDKFPISRPNLTFSTLTVSNMSPEDSSIYLCSVSGQGADGYTFGSGTRLTVV.

The V and J genes are TRBV10-1 and TRBJ2-7, with 7 bases matching TRBD2. Germline lookup yields CDR1 WNHNN and CDR2 SYGVQD (reference sequence). J lost 3 bases, V lost 0 bases, and 5 bases had no gene match. The CDR3 covers 15 residues. CDR3 nucleotides: TGCGCCAGCAGTGAGTCGGGGGAGGGAAACTACGAGCAGTACTTC. Its protein is CASSESGEGNYEQYF.

V gene TRBV5-1 combines with J gene TRBJ1-4; 7 bases line up with TRBD1. The germline V gene encodes CDR1 SGHRS and CDR2 YFSETQ. The CDR3 loop spans 15 amino acids. V shed 5 bases, J shed 4 bases, and the junction held 8 bases outside the gene matches. CDR3 DNA sequence: TGCGCCAGCAGAATTGGGACAGTGGGTAATGAAAAACTGTTTTTT. Encoded protein: CASRIGTVGNEKLFF. Together with reference TRBV5-1 and TRBJ1-4, the CDR3 gives the full variable domain: KAGVTQTPRYLIKTRGQQVTLSCSPISGHRSVSWYQQTPGQGLQFLFEYFSETQRNKGNFPGRFSGRQFSNSRSEMNVSTLELGDSALYLCASRIGTVGNEKLFFGSGTQLSVL.

This clone appeared a few times. V usage is TRBV5-1 and J usage is TRBJ1-2; 8 bases are a match to TRBD1. V was clipped by 5 bases and J by 8 bases; unmatched bases: 11. This CDR3 comprises 14 residues. CDR1 is SGHRS and CDR2 is YFSETQ in the germline V gene. CDR3 loop: CASRRPGTGLGYTF. For the CDR3, the DNA is TGCGCCAGCAGACGGCCTGGGACAGGCCTGGGCTACACCTTC.

This clone was observed a handful of times. The rearrangement joins TRBV28 to TRBJ1-1, with D possibly TRBD1 on 5 matching bases. The V gene's germline CDR1 is MDHEN and CDR2 SYDVKM. Trimming took off 7 bases at V and 1 base at J, with 16 bases between the two ends. The length of the CDR3 is 15 residues. The CDR3 DNA is TGTGCCAGCATCATCATTGGGGCTGGGAACACTGAAGCTTTCTTT. This gives the protein CASIIIGAGNTEAFF.

Here the CDR3 reads CASSQELRLATSYEQYF. For the CDR3, the DNA is TGTGCCAGCAGCCAAGAATTGCGGCTAGCGACCTCCTACGAGCAGTACTTC. J is TRBJ2-7 and V is TRBV4-2; D perhaps matches TRBD2 (6 bases). Germline CDR1 LGHNA, CDR2 YNFKEQ. CDR3 length: 17 residues. V lost 0 bases and J lost 0, with 15 bases in between.

The gene calls are TRBV6-5 and TRBJ2-7; 8 bases are a match to TRBD1. J lost 0 bases, V lost 6 bases, and 7 bases had no gene match. The CDR3 is 15 residues long. Germline V gene sequence: CDR1 MNHEY, CDR2 SVGAGI. The CDR3 region is CASRDRDRYSYEQYF. CDR3 nucleotide sequence: TGTGCCAGCAGGGACCGGGACAGGTACTCCTACGAGCAGTACTTC.

This clone has a handful of counts. The V gene is TRBV5-1, the J gene TRBJ1-2; D not resolved. The CDR3 sequence is 14 residues long. Germline CDR1 and CDR2: SGHRS and YFSETQ. V was trimmed by 0 bases and J by 1 base, leaving 7 bases between them. The CDR3, as DNA: TGCGCCAGCAGCTTGGGGGGAGTTAACTATGGCTACACCTTC. It translates to CASSLGGVNYGYTF.